Reported below is one T cell receptor beta chain. This clone occurred a few times. The clone's antigen remains unknown. No per-base quality is available; no much larger clone lies one base away. A single peripheral blood draw of about 120 mL on average was collected from each donor into heparinised tubes. A BD FACSAria II was used to sort naive, central memory, regulatory and stem cell-like memory CD4+ T cells with a panel that included CD45RO, CCR7, CD25, CD127, CD95 and CD27. A purity above 95% was achieved for all sorted populations. PBMCs were separated immediately by Lymphoprep density gradient centrifugation and were stained directly, without being cultured. To minimize batch effects, samples were stained and sorted in pairs, one healthy donor with one patient per experiment. This sample was taken from a study of beta chain features in type 1 diabetes (dated by TCRdb to 2016 to 2018). For the wider study: Mean age, gender distribution, total cell number and subset yield were not different between patients and healthy donors. Regulatory and stem cell-like memory subsets were obtained from only 8 patients and roughly eight healthy donors, while naive and central memory subsets were obtained from all 28 donors. Across all samples, some 99 million sorted cells were examined, and cell number per subset correlated strongly with RNA yield. The study compared the TCRB repertoires of sorted circulating CD4+ T cell subsets in recently diagnosed type 1 diabetes patients with those in matched healthy donors. Overall results and qualifications from the work: Because small numbers of individuals were included in the HLA sub-analyses, any influence of HLA type on TCRB rearrangement was left unresolved. A moderate but significant shortening of TCRB CDR3 length was observed in type 1 diabetes patients in all four CD4+ subsets. At VDJ recombination sites, patients with type 1 diabetes made fewer insertions and deleted more nucleotides, a pattern implying thymic rearrangement abnormalities. Naive, central memory and regulatory TCRB repertoires appeared to be more similar among patients than among healthy donors. PCR may preferentially amplify shorter templates, but because patient and control samples were amplified and corrected together, any resulting skew would affect both groups equally. Sequencing cDNA rather than genomic DNA could over-represent highly expressing activated cells, although activation and CD3 levels did not differ between groups.

The entire isolated RNA was reverse transcribed using the High Capacity cDNA Reverse Transcription Kit, and thus expressed TCRB transcripts were sequenced. Deep immunoSEQ sequencing was performed on naive, central memory and regulatory T cell samples, with an average of approximately 4 million total reads per sample. After sorted cells were lysed in RLT buffer, RNA was extracted with DNase-treated RNeasy Micro or Mini kits, with the choice depending on cell number. Each cell subset was processed on its own to prevent cross-contamination, while patient and healthy donor samples were processed together. The immunoSEQ multiplex PCR was used to amplify TCRB sequences from cDNA, yielding 87-bp fragments that span the CDR3 region. Sequencing of the amplicons was performed on the Illumina HiSeq platform. On the study's bioinformatics: Synthetic template baselines were used to correct PCR bias computationally, reads within Hamming distance 2 were collapsed, and singletons that could not be merged were discarded. Reads were aligned to IMGT to assign V, D and J genes, CDR3 length, and insertions or deletions at six rearrangement sites. Clonotype counts were normalized to sorted cell number within each subset before computing true diversity and Gini coefficients with the tcR R package. The overlap coefficient, calculated on TCRB nucleotide sequences, was used to quantify repertoire sharing. As a proxy for the pre-selection repertoire, out-of-frame TCRB sequences from naive cells were analyzed. This immuneACCESS table, as held by TCRdb, lists in-frame sequences with V and J called but not all clones. Of the missing ones, under half trace to an unresolved V gene in checked studies; the others have no known cause. V, J and clone size were drawn from that table, and D and trimming were deduced from the DNA. This sample comprises a few hundred thousand clones, roughly 13% of them detected only once. Approximately 0.018% of the sample belongs to the ten largest clones.

From the cysteine through the phenylalanine, the CDR3 covers 13 amino acids. The sequence is cut down to CDR3 DNA, 39 bases in frame from base 1. Based on the germline V gene, the CDR1 and CDR2 sequences are ENHRY and SYGVKD. Trimming leaves V shorter by 6 bases and J shorter by 7 bases, with the junction holding 4 bases beyond the gene matches. Sequencing input: naive CD4+ T cells from blood. The meaning of the sample's cell subset or site label: true naive CD4+ T cells. The chain links TRBV10-3 with TRBJ2-1; 9 middle bases align to TRBD1. The TCR originated in a young man with type 1 diabetes. The DNA sequence follows: TGTGCCATCAGGACAGGGGGTTGGAATGAGCAGTTCTTC. It encodes CAIRTGGWNEQFF.